A single sample gave rise to the 8 T cell receptor beta chains below, sequenced in a study of cytomegalovirus exposure and HLA in healthy donors. The primer mix had 60 Vbeta and 13 Jbeta primers. Profiled with immunoSEQ multiplex PCR; TCRdb holds only in-frame clones, not every one. This table holds some 130,000 clones, 75% to 90% found once. Sequencing input: PBMCs. These receptors were obtained from a woman aged 25 to 45 in good health and CMV-seropositive.

The chain carries TRBV4-1 and TRBJ1-5; D is uncertain. There are 15 residues in the CDR3. Trimming stripped 0 bases from V and 4 bases from J, with 10 bases between. CDR1 and CDR2 (germline): MGHRA, YSYEKL. CDR3 amino acids: CASSQEGRGNQPQHF. DNA for the CDR3: TGCGCCAGCAGCCAAGAAGGGAGAGGGAATCAGCCCCAGCATTTT.

The J gene is TRBJ2-1, the V gene TRBV5-4, with 12 bases identical to TRBD2. The J segment lost 6 bases and the V segment lost 3 bases, leaving 7 bases of the junction unmatched. CDR1 SGHNT and CDR2 YYREEE come from the germline V gene (reference sequence). This CDR3 region has 16 residues. The CDR3 loop reads CASSSLAGGRANEQFF. Here the CDR3 DNA reads TGTGCCAGCAGCTCCCTAGCGGGAGGGAGGGCCAATGAGCAGTTCTTC.

This chain uses TRBV29-1 with TRBJ2-5, with 7 positions matching TRBD1. The J call is uncertain, as TRBJ2-7 better fits the DNA end. The CDR3 is 13 amino acids. Looked up from germline, CDR1 is SQVTM and CDR2 is ANQGSEA. CDR3 residues: CSVYLGGSYEQYF. CDR3 coding DNA: TGCAGCGTTTACCTAGGGGGCAGCTACGAGCAGTACTTC.

This chain links TRBV9 with TRBJ2-1; possible D gene TRBD1, 5 bases. This CDR3 is built from 15 residues. CDR1 and CDR2 (germline): SGDLS, YYNGEE. The germline V and J ends were trimmed by 0 bases and 0 bases, with 7 bases remaining between them. CDR3 DNA sequence: TGTGCCAGCAGCGTAGGTGACAGCTCCTACAATGAGCAGTTCTTC. Translation: CASSVGDSSYNEQFF.

CDR3 coding DNA: TGTGCCGCCCTCGGGCAGGGGGCAAAGAACGAGCAGTACTTC. Residues: CAALGQGAKNEQYF. The V gene is TRBV10-3, the J gene TRBJ2-7; 8 bases match TRBD1. Germline CDR1 reads ENHRY; CDR2 reads SYGVKD. V lost 11 bases and J lost 5; bases outside the gene matches: 14. The CDR3 runs 14 residues.

In this sample, this clone turned up a few times. Other DNA sequences in this specimen translate into the identical CDR3. The CDR3 nucleotides are TGTGCCAGCAGTGGGACTAGCGGGGGCACAGATACGCAGTATTTT. Protein: CASSGTSGGTDTQYF. This chain connects TRBV2 to TRBJ2-3, with TRBD2 identical over 12 bases. The trim removed 4 bases at V and 1 base at J, leaving 0 bases unmatched. Germline V CDR1 and CDR2: SNHLY, FYNNEI. The CDR3 is made up of 15 amino acids.

The chain carries TRBV6-4 and TRBJ1-1, with D uncertain. V lost 0 bases, J lost 1 base, and 3 bases lay in between. The CDR3 has 13 amino acids. Germline lookup yields CDR1 MRHNA and CDR2 SNTAGT. The CDR3 coding sequence is TGTGCCAGCAGTGACTCAGCGAACACTGAAGCTTTCTTT. This codes for CASSDSANTEAFF.

The J gene is TRBJ2-6, the V gene TRBV18; tentative D call: TRBD2 (6 bases). The ends were cut back, 3 bases at V and 2 bases at J, with 8 bases in the middle. The germline V gene has CDR1 KGHSH and CDR2 LQKENI. The CDR3 is 15 amino acids. The CDR3 spells CASSPGEAGANVLTF. The CDR3 coding sequence is TGTGCCAGCTCACCCGGGGAGGCTGGGGCCAACGTCCTGACTTTC.